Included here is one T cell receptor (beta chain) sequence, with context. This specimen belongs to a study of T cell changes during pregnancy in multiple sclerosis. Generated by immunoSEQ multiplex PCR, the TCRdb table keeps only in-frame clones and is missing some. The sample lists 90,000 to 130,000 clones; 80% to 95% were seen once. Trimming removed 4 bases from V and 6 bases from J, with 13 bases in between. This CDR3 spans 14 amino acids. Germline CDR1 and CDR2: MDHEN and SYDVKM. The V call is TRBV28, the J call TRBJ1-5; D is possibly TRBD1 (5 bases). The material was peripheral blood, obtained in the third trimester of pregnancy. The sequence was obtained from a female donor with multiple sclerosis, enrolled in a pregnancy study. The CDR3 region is CASSSHLGGQPQHF. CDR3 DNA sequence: TGTGCCAGCAGTTCCCATTTGGGGGGTCAGCCCCAGCATTTT.